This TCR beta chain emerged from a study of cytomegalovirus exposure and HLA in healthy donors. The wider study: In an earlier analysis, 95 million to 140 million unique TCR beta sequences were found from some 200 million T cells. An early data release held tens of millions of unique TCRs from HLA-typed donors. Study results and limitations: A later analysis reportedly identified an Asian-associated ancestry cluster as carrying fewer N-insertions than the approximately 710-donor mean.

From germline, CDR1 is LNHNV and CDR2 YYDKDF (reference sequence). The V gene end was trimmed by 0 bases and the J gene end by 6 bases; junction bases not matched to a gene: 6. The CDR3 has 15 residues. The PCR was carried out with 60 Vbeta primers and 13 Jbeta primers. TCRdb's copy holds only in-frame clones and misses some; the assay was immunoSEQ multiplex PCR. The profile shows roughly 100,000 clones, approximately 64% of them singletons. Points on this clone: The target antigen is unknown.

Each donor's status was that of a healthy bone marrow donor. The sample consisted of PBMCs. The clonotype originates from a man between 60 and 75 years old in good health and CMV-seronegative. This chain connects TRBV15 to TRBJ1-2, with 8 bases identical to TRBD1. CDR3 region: CATSRDRHRGNGYTF. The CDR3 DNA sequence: TGTGCCACCAGCAGAGATCGGCACAGGGGGAATGGCTACACCTTC.